This is a list of T cell receptor beta chains from one sample in a study of type 1 and type 2 diabetes patients. TCRdb re-called the multiplex PCR reads through MiXCR, storing one row per CDR3 protein. The profile shows approximately 260,000 distinct CDR3 sequences, roughly 50% of them singletons. The sample was peripheral blood mononuclear cells (PBMCs). Receptor source: a man between 18 and 29 years old with type 2 diabetes. The CDR3 runs from the conserved cysteine through the conserved F or W. The D gene is left open where the match is weak. Clone size is shown for a subset of rows, as once, few, many or a class of expanded clone.

15 | TRBJ1-4 | - | TRBD1 | TRBV7-2 | TGTGCCAGCAGTGAATCAGGGGGCTTAGGGGAAAAACTGTTTTTT | CASSESGGLGEKLFF
16 | TRBJ2-2 | - | TRBD1 | TRBV6-5 | TGTGCCAGCAGTGAGGAGCAGGGGGTTTACACCGGGGAGCTGTTTTTT | CASSEEQGVYTGELFF
12 | TRBJ1-6 | - | - | TRBV7-2 | TGTGCCAGCAGCCCCTGGACATCATCCCTCCACTTT | CASSPWTSSLHF
15 | TRBJ2-3 | - | - | TRBV15 | TGTGCCACCAGCAGAGATTCCCCTCTCGGGAGCACGCAGTATTTT | CATSRDSPLGSTQYF
17 | TRBJ2-1 | - | TRBD1 | TRBV5-8 | TGTGCCAGCAGTACAACACGGGCAGGGGGATCCTACAATGAGCAGTTCTTC | CASSTTRAGGSYNEQFF
15 | TRBJ2-4 | - | - | TRBV6-1 | TGTGCCATCAGTGAGGGGGGCCTTGCCAAAAACATTCAGTACTTC | CAISEGGLAKNIQYF
15 | TRBJ2-2 | - | - | TRBV7-9 | TGTGCCAGCAGCTTAGGGACAGTAAACACCGGGGAGCTGTTTTTT | CASSLGTVNTGELFF
16 | TRBJ1-2 | few | - | TRBV28 | TGTGCCAGCAGTCCCATGGGGGCGCGCACTAACTATGGCTACACCTTC | CASSPMGARTNYGYTF
13 | TRBJ2-1 | - | TRBD1 | TRBV7-2 | TGTGCCAGCAGCCCCCAGGGGGCGCGAGAGCAGTTCTTC | CASSPQGAREQFF
12 | TRBJ1-1 | many | TRBD1 | TRBV19 | TGTGCCAGTAGGAGCGGGGACAGTGAAGCTTTCTTT | CASRSGDSEAFF
13 | TRBJ2-1 | - | TRBD1 | TRBV9 | TGTGCCAGCAGCCCAGGACAGGGCGTTGAGCAGTTCTTC | CASSPGQGVEQFF
14 | TRBJ2-2 | few | - | TRBV7-2 | TGTGCCAGCAGTCACAACACGAACACCGGGGAGCTGTTTTTT | CASSHNTNTGELFF
14 | TRBJ1-5 | - | - | TRBV24-1 | TGTGCCACCAGTGATAGAAGGACGGGTCAGCCCCAGCATTTT | CATSDRRTGQPQHF
15 | TRBJ2-7 | - | TRBD1 | TRBV10-1 | TGCGCCAGCAGCACCGGGACAGGGGGAGGTTACGAGCAGTACTTC | CASSTGTGGGYEQYF
12 | TRBJ2-7 | few | - | TRBV11-2 | TGTGCCAGCAGCTTAGGGGACATCGAGCAGTACTTC | CASSLGDIEQYF
16 | TRBJ1-2 | once | TRBD1 | TRBV6-5 | TGTGCCAGCAGCTTGGTTGGGACAGGGGGGGGCTATGGCTACACCTTC | CASSLVGTGGGYGYTF
14 | TRBJ2-1 | - | - | TRBV20-1 | TGCAGTGCTAGAGGAGGACAGGGAGGGCATGAGCAGTTCTTC | CSARGGQGGHEQFF
16 | TRBJ2-7 | - | - | TRBV4-1 | TGTGCCAGCAGCCAAGTTGAGTCAACACCCTCCTACGAGCAGTACTTC | CASSQVESTPSYEQYF
14 | TRBJ1-2 | few | - | TRBV30 | TGTGCCTGGAGTTTAGGCGCGGGGATCTATGGCTACACCTTC | CAWSLGAGIYGYTF
14 | TRBJ1-2 | many | TRBD1 | TRBV19 | TGTGCCAGCACTCCGGGACAGGGTGCCTATGGCTACACCTTC | CASTPGQGAYGYTF
16 | TRBJ2-7 | few | - | TRBV7-6 | TGTGCCAGCAGCCTCGAGACAAGCAGCCGCTCCTACGAGCAGTACTTC | CASSLETSSRSYEQYF
15 | TRBJ1-2 | - | TRBD1 | TRBV9 | TGTGCCAGCAGCTTTACAGGGGATCGGGACTATGGCTACACCTTC | CASSFTGDRDYGYTF
14 | TRBJ2-1 | - | - | TRBV9 | TGTGCCAGCAGCGGGGGGAGTCCATACAATGAGCAGTTCTTC | CASSGGSPYNEQFF
14 | TRBJ2-7 | many | - | TRBV25-1 | TGTGCCAGCAGTGAAATAGGGGTTGGCGGCGAGCAGTACTTC | CASSEIGVGGEQYF
16 | TRBJ2-5 | - | TRBD2 | TRBV27 | TGTGCCAGCAGTTTATCACCTAGCGGGAGCCAAGAGACCCAGTACTTC | CASSLSPSGSQETQYF
14 | TRBJ2-1 | once | - | TRBV27 | TGTGCCAGCAGTTTCGGCACCGGACAAGATGAGCAGTTCTTC | CASSFGTGQDEQFF
15 | TRBJ2-3 | few | - | TRBV6-6 | TGTGCCAGCAGTTACTCGAGTTCGGTCCCAGATACGCAGTATTTT | CASSYSSSVPDTQYF
17 | TRBJ1-5 | - | TRBD1 | TRBV19 | TGTGCCAGTAGTATACTCCGACAGGGTTTGAGTAATCAGCCCCAGCATTTT | CASSILRQGLSNQPQHF
17 | TRBJ2-1 | - | TRBD2 | TRBV7-3 | TGTGCCAGCAGTGATCTAGCGGGGGGTTCAATCTACAATGAGCAGTTCTTC | CASSDLAGGSIYNEQFF
11 | TRBJ1-1 | many | - | TRBV19 | TGTGCCAGTAGTGGCGACAGTGTGGCTTTCTTT | CASSGDSVAFF
14 | TRBJ1-2 | - | TRBD1 | TRBV12-3/TRBV12-4 | TGTGCCAGCAGTCCGGGACAGAGTTCCTATGGCTACACCTTC | CASSPGQSSYGYTF
13 | TRBJ2-1 | - | TRBD2 | TRBV19 | TGTGCCAGTGAAAGCGGGATAGGCAATGAGCAGTTCTTC | CASESGIGNEQFF
14 | TRBJ2-5 | - | TRBD1 | TRBV20-1 | TGCAGTGCTCCCTCGGACAGGTCCAAGGAGACCCAGTACTTC | CSAPSDRSKETQYF
15 | TRBJ1-5 | - | - | TRBV12-3/TRBV12-4 | TGTGCCAGCAGTAGCAAGGGGGAGGGCAATCAGCCCCAGCATTTT | CASSSKGEGNQPQHF
15 | TRBJ1-1 | - | - | TRBV7-8 | TGTGCCAGCAGCTGGGGGGGGCAGCAGAACACTGAAGCTTTCTTT | CASSWGGQQNTEAFF
15 | TRBJ2-1 | - | - | TRBV28 | TGTGCCAGCAGTGAGGCATCCGCGAGCTCCTACGAGCAGTTCTTC | CASSEASASSYEQFF
15 | TRBJ2-1 | - | TRBD2 | TRBV29-1 | TGCAGCGTGCTAGCGGGGAATGTTTACACCAATGAGCAGTTCTTC | CSVLAGNVYTNEQFF
10 | TRBJ2-3 | - | - | TRBV20-1 | TGCAGTGCTACGCGAGATACGCAGTATTTT | CSATRDTQYF
12 | TRBJ2-5 | - | - | TRBV12-3/TRBV12-4 | TGTGCCAGCAGTTTGAAGACGGAGACCCAGTACTTC | CASSLKTETQYF
14 | TRBJ2-7 | few | - | TRBV9 | TGTGCCAGCAGCGCCCTAGACGGAGCCTACGAGCAGTACTTC | CASSALDGAYEQYF
13 | TRBJ1-6 | few | - | TRBV4-1 | TGCGCCAGCAGCCAGGGAACCAATTCACCCCTCCACTTT | CASSQGTNSPLHF
14 | TRBJ1-2 | once | - | TRBV27 | TGTGCCAGCAGTCTAAGGGGGGGAGCAGGGGGCTACACCTTC | CASSLRGGAGGYTF
12 | TRBJ1-2 | - | - | TRBV9 | TGTGCCGGCAGCGGAATCAGGGATGGCTACACCTTC | CAGSGIRDGYTF
16 | TRBJ2-7 | - | TRBD2 | TRBV6-5 | TGTGCCAGCAGTGGGCGACTAGCGGGAGTCACCTACGAGCAGTACTTC | CASSGRLAGVTYEQYF
13 | TRBJ2-1 | - | TRBD1 | TRBV6-5 | TGTGCCAGCAGGGGACAGGGGCGGAATGAGCAGTTCTTC | CASRGQGRNEQFF
14 | TRBJ1-2 | - | TRBD1 | TRBV6-6 | TGTGCCAGCACAAGGGACAGCGCTAACTATGGCTACACCTTC | CASTRDSANYGYTF
15 | TRBJ2-5 | few | - | TRBV6-2/TRBV6-3 | TGTGCCAGCAGGACCATCGGGACATTCCAAGAGACCCAGTACTTC | CASRTIGTFQETQYF
15 | TRBJ1-6 | - | - | TRBV12-3/TRBV12-4 | TGTGCCAGCAGCGTAGTCGCGGCTTATAATTCACCCCTCCACTTT | CASSVVAAYNSPLHF
14 | TRBJ1-6 | once | - | TRBV6-1 | TGTGCCAGCAGTGAAGGTCTAGGGGATTCACCCCTCCACTTT | CASSEGLGDSPLHF
13 | TRBJ2-7 | - | - | TRBV19 | TGTGCCAGTAGTATGACGCATACCTACGAGCAGTACTTC | CASSMTHTYEQYF
14 | TRBJ1-1 | few | - | TRBV19 | TGTGCCAGTAGTCTCTCCCAGGGGAACACTGAAGCTTTCTTT | CASSLSQGNTEAFF